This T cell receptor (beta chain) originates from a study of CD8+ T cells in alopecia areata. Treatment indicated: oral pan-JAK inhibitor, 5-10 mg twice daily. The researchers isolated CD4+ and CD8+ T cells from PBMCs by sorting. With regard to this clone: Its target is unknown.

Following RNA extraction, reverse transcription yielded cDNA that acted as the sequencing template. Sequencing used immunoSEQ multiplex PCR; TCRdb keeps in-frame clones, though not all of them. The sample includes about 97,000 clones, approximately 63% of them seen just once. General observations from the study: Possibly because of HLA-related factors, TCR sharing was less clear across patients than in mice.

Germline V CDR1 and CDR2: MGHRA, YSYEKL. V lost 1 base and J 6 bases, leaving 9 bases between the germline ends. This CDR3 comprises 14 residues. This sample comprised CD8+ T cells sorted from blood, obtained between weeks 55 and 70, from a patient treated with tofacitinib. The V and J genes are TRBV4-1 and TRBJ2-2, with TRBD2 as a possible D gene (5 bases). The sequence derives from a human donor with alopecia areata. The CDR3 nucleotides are TGCGCCAGCAGCCAAGTCACGGGGTCCGGGGAGCTGTTTTTT. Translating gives CASSQVTGSGELFF.